This T cell receptor beta chain was identified during a study of beta chain features in type 1 diabetes. Reverse transcribing all isolated RNA meant expressed TCRB transcripts were sequenced. Data came from immunoSEQ multiplex PCR; TCRdb stores just in-frame clones and leaves some out. Of more than 300,000 clones detected, around an eighth appear once; the ten largest clones hold 0.0095% to 0.013%. Study results and caveats: Researchers report that Type 1 diabetes patients had moderately but significantly shorter TCRB CDR3s across all four CD4+ subsets.

V was pared by 6 bases and J by 5 bases, with 16 bases between. The CDR3 has 15 amino acids. CDR1 is MGHDK, CDR2 SYGVNS, per germline. There are a few counts of this clone. Its antigen is unidentified. Material: naive CD4+ T cells from blood. The sequence derives from a woman aged 18-29 years with type 1 diabetes. V gene TRBV25-1 combines with J gene TRBJ2-2; D may be TRBD2 (5 bases). As DNA, the CDR3 is TGTGCCAGCAGCCCTCGGGGTGGCGGGACCGGGGAGCTGTTTTTT. As protein: CASSPRGGGTGELFF.